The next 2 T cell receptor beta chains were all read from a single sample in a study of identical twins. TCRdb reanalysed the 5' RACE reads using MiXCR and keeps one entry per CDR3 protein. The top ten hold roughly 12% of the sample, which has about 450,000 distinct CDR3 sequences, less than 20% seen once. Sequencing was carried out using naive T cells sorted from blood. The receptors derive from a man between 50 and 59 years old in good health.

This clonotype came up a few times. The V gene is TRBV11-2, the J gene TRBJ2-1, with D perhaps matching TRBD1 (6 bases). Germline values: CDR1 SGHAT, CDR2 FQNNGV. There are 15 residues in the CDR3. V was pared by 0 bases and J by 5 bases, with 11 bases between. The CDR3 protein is CASSLESGQHNEQFF. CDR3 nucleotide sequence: TGTGCCAGCAGCTTAGAGTCAGGACAGCACAATGAGCAGTTCTTC.

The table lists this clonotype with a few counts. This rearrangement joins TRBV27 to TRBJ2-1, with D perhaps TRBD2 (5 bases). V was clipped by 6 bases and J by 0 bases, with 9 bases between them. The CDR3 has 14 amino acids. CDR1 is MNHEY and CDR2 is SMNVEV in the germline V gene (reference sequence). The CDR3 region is CASRIGVSYNEQFF. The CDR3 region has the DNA TGTGCCAGCAGAATCGGGGTCTCCTACAATGAGCAGTTCTTC.